What follows is one TCR beta chain and its context. Antigen specificity is unknown. CDR1 is SGHNT and CDR2 is YENEEA in the germline V gene. The V gene end was trimmed by 5 bases and the J gene end by 6 bases; junction bases not matched to a gene: 12. The CDR3 is 16 residues long. With the Oncomine TCR Beta short-read assay, DNA from cultured CD4+ T cells was sequenced. Using the QIAamp micro DNA kit, genomic DNA was extracted from the CD4+ T cells that had been cultured. TCRdb redid the calling of the PCR reads with MiXCR, one entry per CDR3 protein. Among 11,000 to 15,000 distinct CDR3 sequences listed, around two fifths were seen once. The data were taken from a study of vaccination and CD4 T cells after COVID-19. Study results and caveats: Analysis of convalescent patients found that 304 of 307 vaccine-specific clones were spike mono-reactive.

Treatment defined: approximately nine-day PBMC culture with coronavirus spike peptide pools or control peptides (ViraFEST assay). Before TCRs were sequenced, ViraFEST expanded antigen-specific T cells with peptide pools. This TCR was recovered from a human donor who had recovered from COVID-19. Sequenced material: CD4+ T cells from blood, cultured in vitro. This rearrangement joins TRBV11-3 to TRBJ2-3, with TRBD2 matching 9 bases. CDR3 DNA sequence: TGTGCCAGCAGCCTAGGGCGGCGGGAGGGCCTGGATACGCAGTATTTT. This codes for CASSLGRREGLDTQYF.